A selection of T cell receptor beta chains follows, all from one sample in a study of T cell clones after liver transplantation. Produced via immunoSEQ multiplex PCR; TCRdb's table is partial and in-frame only. The sample includes about 7,900 clones, about four fifths of them seen just once. This specimen consisted of CD8+ T cells from blood, obtained before liver transplant. Source of these receptors: a human donor who received a liver transplant. The CDR3 runs from the conserved cysteine through the conserved F or W. A D gene is named only where the DNA matches it firmly. Some rows mark clone size as missing; the rest say once, few, many or name a class of expanded clone.

D	V	size	J	DNA	CDR3
-	TRBV2	-	TRBJ2-7	TGTGCCACTATCTGGACAGACTACGAGCAGTACTTC	CATIWTDYEQYF
-	TRBV4-2	-	TRBJ1-4	TGTGCCAGCAGCCAGGAGGAGGGTGAGGGCCATGAAAAACTGTTTTTT	CASSQEEGEGHEKLFF
-	TRBV19	-	TRBJ2-7	TGTGCCAGTAGTATAGATCCCCCGGGACACTCATTAAACGAGCAGTACTTC	CASSIDPPGHSLNEQYF
TRBD1	TRBV2	-	TRBJ2-5	TGTGCCAGCAGTTATATTAGGACAGGGCAAGAGACCCAGTACTTC	CASSYIRTGQETQYF
-	TRBV4-1	-	TRBJ2-4	TGCGCCAGCAGCCAATACGGACAGACTCTTGTGGACATTCAGTACTTC	CASSQYGQTLVDIQYF
-	TRBV4-2	few	TRBJ2-7	TGTGCCAGCAGCCAAGAAGGGGTTAGTGGAGAGCAGTACTTC	CASSQEGVSGEQYF
TRBD1	TRBV9	-	TRBJ2-7	TGTGCCAGCAGCGGCCGGGACAGTAACTACGAGCAGTACTTC	CASSGRDSNYEQYF
-	TRBV27	-	TRBJ2-1	TGTGCCAGCTCAGAGGGCAATGAGCAGTTCTTC	CASSEGNEQFF
-	TRBV27	-	TRBJ2-7	TGTGCCAGCAGTTTTGCAGGGGGGTCCTACGAGCAGTACTTC	CASSFAGGSYEQYF
TRBD2	TRBV7-2	-	TRBJ2-6	TGTGCCAGCAGCTTCGTGAGAGGGACTAGCGGCTCTGGGGCCAACGTCCTGACTTTC	CASSFVRGTSGSGANVLTF
-	TRBV14	medium-sized	TRBJ2-7	TGTGCCAGCAGCCAAGATGGAGGAAGTCGCGAGCAGTACTTC	CASSQDGGSREQYF
TRBD1	TRBV28	-	TRBJ2-3	TGTGCCAGCAGTTTACCGGGACAGGGGGGGAGGTACACAGATACGCAGTATTTT	CASSLPGQGGRYTDTQYF
-	TRBV6-1	-	TRBJ1-5	TGTGCCAGCAGTGAAGCGGCAGGGTATAGCAATCAGCCCCAGCATTTT	CASSEAAGYSNQPQHF
TRBD1	TRBV7-2	-	TRBJ2-7	TGTGCCAGCAGCTTACCCGGGCAGGGGGCCCACGAGCAGTACTTC	CASSLPGQGAHEQYF
TRBD2	TRBV7-3	once	TRBJ2-3	TGTGCCAGCAGGGCCGGGACTAGTATTGCAGATACGCAGTATTTT	CASRAGTSIADTQYF
TRBD1	TRBV5-4	once	TRBJ1-4	TGTGCCAGCAGCTGGGGACAGGGCCAGGGTGAAAAACTGTTTTTT	CASSWGQGQGEKLFF
TRBD1	TRBV29-1	-	TRBJ1-2	TGCAGCGCCAGGACAGGGCGAGACGGCTACACCTTC	CSARTGRDGYTF
TRBD1	TRBV6-6	few	TRBJ1-5	TGTGCCAGCAGTTATGGGACAGAGAATCAGCCCCAGCATTTT	CASSYGTENQPQHF
-	TRBV7-9	-	TRBJ2-7	TGTGCCAGCAGCTTCGGGGACTCCCCAAACCCTCTCGAGCAGTACTTC	CASSFGDSPNPLEQYF
-	TRBV27	-	TRBJ1-5	TGTGCCAGCAGTTTCATAGAGACAGCGCAGCCCCAGCATTTT	CASSFIETAQPQHF
-	TRBV15	-	TRBJ1-5	TGTGCCACCAGCCGAATTGGAGGGAGCAATCAGCCCCAGCATTTT	CATSRIGGSNQPQHF
-	TRBV27	-	TRBJ2-7	TGTGCCAGCAGTCCACGGACAAGGTTTATGCCAGAGCAGTACTTC	CASSPRTRFMPEQYF
-	TRBV27	-	TRBJ2-2	TGTGCCAGCACCGCCCTGGACAAGCTCACCGGGGAGCTGTTTTTT	CASTALDKLTGELFF
-	TRBV6-1	-	TRBJ2-7	TGTGCCAGCAGTGAAGGGATCGCGGTGGGCTACGAGCAGTACTTC	CASSEGIAVGYEQYF
TRBD1	TRBV6-1	-	TRBJ2-7	TGTGCCAGCAGTGAAAGGGGGGACAGGAGGTACGAGCAGTACTTC	CASSERGDRRYEQYF
TRBD1	TRBV13	-	TRBJ1-6	TGTGCCAGCAGCACACAGGGGGCCCGTTCGTCACCCCTCCACTTT	CASSTQGARSSPLHF
-	TRBV5-4	-	TRBJ2-3	TGTGCCAGCAGGGACACCGGGACTTCCTACACAGATACGCAGTATTTT	CASRDTGTSYTDTQYF
TRBD1	TRBV2	-	TRBJ1-2	TGTGCCAGCAGATCGACAGGGCTCCTGGATGGCTACACCTTC	CASRSTGLLDGYTF
-	TRBV27	-	TRBJ1-2	TGTGCCAGCAGTTACACAGGGAACTATGGCTACACCTTC	CASSYTGNYGYTF
-	TRBV27	-	TRBJ1-5	TGTGCCAGCAGTTTGGGGCAAGCCCAGCCCCAGCATTTT	CASSLGQAQPQHF
TRBD1	TRBV5-4	-	TRBJ2-2	TGTGCCAGCAGTCCCAACACAGGGGTTGGGGCCGGGGAGCTGTTTTTT	CASSPNTGVGAGELFF
TRBD1	TRBV7-3	-	TRBJ2-1	TGTGCCAGCAGCCCCCCTACAGGGGGTGAGCAGTTCTTC	CASSPPTGGEQFF
TRBD1	TRBV7-9	-	TRBJ2-7	TGTGCCAGCAGCTTAACAGAGGGACAGGCCGAGCAGTACTTC	CASSLTEGQAEQYF
-	TRBV7-9	-	TRBJ1-4	TGTGCCAGCAGCCCTACGGCAACTAATGAAAAACTGTTTTTT	CASSPTATNEKLFF
-	TRBV28	-	TRBJ1-2	TGTGCCAGCAGTTTTTACGGGGATAACTATGGCTACACCTTC	CASSFYGDNYGYTF
-	TRBV4-1	once	TRBJ2-1	TGCGCCAGCAGCCTTACCCAGCGAAGGAACAATGAGCAGTTCTTC	CASSLTQRRNNEQFF